This T cell receptor (beta chain) was sequenced during a study of OX40 agonist ivuxolimab in advanced cancers. Study as a whole: Patient treatment consisted of intravenous ivuxolimab administration every 2 weeks at 0.01 to 10 mg/kg. Treatment received earlier with anti-PD-1, anti-PD-L1 or anti-CTLA-4 agents was allowed, and approximately 40% had some. Study conclusions and caveats: Expansion of clones was among the lowest in partial responders at 0.1-3.0 mg/kg. In CD8+ T cells, expanded clones were on average more numerous than in CD4+.

CDR1 SGHVS and CDR2 FQNEAQ come from the germline V gene. Losses at the gene ends were 8 bases for V and 2 bases for J; bases not matched to a gene: 12. The CDR3 covers 15 residues. About this clone itself: Its antigen is unknown.

Sequencing was performed with immunoSEQ multiplex PCR; in TCRdb, only in-frame clones are kept and a portion is missing. The sample records about 17,000 clones, 80% being singletons. The specimen comprised CD4+ or CD8+ T cells sorted from blood, sampled in a trial of the OX40 agonist ivuxolimab. This rearrangement joins TRBV7-8 to TRBJ2-7, with 7 bases that match TRBD1. The sequence was obtained from an adult with an advanced solid tumor such as melanoma, head and neck, liver or kidney cancer. CDR3 amino acids: CASSTPGQTAYEQYF. DNA of the CDR3: TGTGCCAGCTCTACACCGGGACAGACCGCCTACGAGCAGTACTTC.